A selection of T cell receptor beta chains follows, all from one sample in a study of CD8+CD57+ T cells in acquired aplastic anemia. TCRdb reanalysed the reads using MiXCR and keeps one entry per CDR3 protein. The sample lists under 200,000 distinct CDR3 sequences; roughly 50% were seen once. Sequencing input: sorted CD4+, CD8+, or CD8+CD57+ T cells (not recorded which) from PBMCs. These receptors all come from a human donor with aplastic anemia. Both conserved end residues are part of each CDR3. Size tells how often a clone was seen (once, few, many) or the class of an expanded clone, and some rows leave it out.

>TRBV7-7|TRBJ2-2|few
CASSLNPGTSVSGELFF
>TRBV7-2|TRBJ1-1|many
CASSLGGAVTEAFF
>TRBV7-6|TRBJ1-2|many
CASSGTGTYNGYTF
>TRBV24-1|TRBJ2-2|few
CATSGGQGYTGELFF
>TRBV5-6|TRBJ2-7|many
CASSLVLPNRERPFYEQYF
>TRBV5-1|TRBJ2-1|many
CASSASGGGTYNEQFF
>TRBV7-9|TRBJ2-2|many
CASSLLRNHLTGELFF
>TRBV5-5|TRBJ1-1|many
CASSLPLGTEAFF
>TRBV7-3|TRBJ2-3|many
CASSLDRVTDTQYF
>TRBV6-1|TRBJ2-7|many
CASSRTGQAYEQYF
>TRBV29-1|TRBJ1-1|.
CSVDPGQGEPEAFF
>TRBV7-8|TRBJ2-2|many
CASSSDRGELFF
>TRBV27|TRBJ1-1|.
CASSLLLRGGGNTEAFF
>TRBV16|TRBJ1-1|.
CASSQSRTANTEAFF
>TRBV20-1|TRBJ2-7|.
CSARAGTGGYEQYF
>TRBV15|TRBJ1-1|many
CATSSTGNTEAFF
>TRBV10-3|TRBJ1-4|.
CATTSGGTGTTNEKLFF
>TRBV20-1|TRBJ2-7|.
CSAGSQGFTYERYF
>TRBV29-1|TRBJ1-1|.
CSAVGWLNTEAFF